This T cell receptor (beta chain) was recovered during a study of blood T cell repertoires in COVID-19. Whole-study context: Whether acute or convalescent, the COVID-19 samples came from the United States, Italy and Spain. T cells, B-cell-depleted T cells, or PBMCs supplied cDNA or gDNA.

This CDR3 has 13 residues. V lost 3 bases, J lost 1 base, and 6 bases lay in between. Germline lookup yields CDR1 MDHEN and CDR2 SYDVKM. In the original workflow: It was from reference gene primer amplification that nucleated cell counts were estimated. Some clones are missing from TCRdb's copy, which holds only in-frame ones; the method was immunoSEQ multiplex PCR. V, J and clone size reflect that table, while D and trimming were determined from the DNA. Of roughly 300,000 clones listed, approximately 87% are singletons. The sequencing sample was made of peripheral blood. This clonotype originated in a woman in her forties or fifties who had recovered from COVID-19. The genes are TRBV28 and TRBJ2-5, with D possibly TRBD2 on 5 matching bases. DNA for the CDR3: TGTGCCAGCAGTTTGAGCGGCCAAGAGACCCAGTACTTC. Protein product: CASSLSGQETQYF.